These 8 T cell receptor beta chains originate from one sample sequenced in a study of T cell responses to AZD1222 COVID-19 vaccine. Assay: immunoSEQ multiplex PCR; the TCRdb copy retains only in-frame clones and omits some. The sample lists under 150,000 clones; less than 90% were seen once. The sequenced sample was peripheral blood, obtained on day 0 of AZD1222 vaccination. These receptors were obtained from an adult in good health.

This chain joins TRBV5-1 and TRBJ1-3; D remains unclear. Germline CDR1 is SGHRS and CDR2 is YFSETQ. The CDR3 is 14 residues long. The V and J ends lost 0 bases and 0 bases respectively, with 4 bases between them. CDR3 in amino acids: CASSLAVSGNTIYF. The CDR3 DNA follows: TGCGCCAGCAGCTTGGCCGTCTCTGGAAACACCATATATTTT.

This chain links TRBV7-2 with TRBJ1-2; 8 nucleotides line up with TRBD1. The CDR3 runs 15 residues. Germline CDR1 is SGHTA and CDR2 is FQGNSA. Losses at the gene ends were 4 bases for V and 7 bases for J; bases not matched to a gene: 11. The chain's CDR3 is CASSSSDRATRGYTF. The CDR3 coding sequence is TGTGCCAGCAGCTCCTCGGACAGGGCAACTCGTGGCTACACCTTC. Based on the CDR3 plus reference TRBV7-2 and TRBJ1-2, the full variable domain is GAGVSQSPSNKVTEKGKDVELRCDPISGHTALYWYRQSLGQGLEFLIYFQGNSAPDKSGLPSDRFSAERTGGSVSTLTIQRTQQEDSAVYLCASSSSDRATRGYTFGSGTRLTVV.

V is TRBV3-1 (or the pseudogene TRBV3-2) and J is TRBJ1-2; the D is unclear. This CDR3 contains 14 residues. The ends were cut back, 1 base at V and 3 bases at J, with 9 bases in the middle. The germline V gene encodes CDR1 LGHDT and CDR2 YNNKEL (reference sequence). In nucleotides, the CDR3 is TGTGCCAGCAGCCAAGTGGGAGGACACTATGGCTACACCTTC. It codes for CASSQVGGHYGYTF.

The rearrangement links TRBV11-2 to TRBJ2-2; 7 bases map to TRBD2. The CDR3 length is 17 residues. CDR1 is SGHAT, CDR2 FQNNGV, per germline. V gave up 7 bases and J gave up 2 bases; unmatched junction bases: 13. The CDR3 protein is CASIKHSSGANTGELFF. The CDR3 nucleotides read TGTGCCAGCATCAAACATTCTAGCGGAGCAAACACCGGGGAGCTGTTTTTT.

The V gene is TRBV6-5, the J gene TRBJ1-1; D unclear. Germline V lookup: CDR1 MNHEY, CDR2 SVGAGI. This CDR3 is 13 amino acids long. The V and J ends lost 7 bases and 10 bases respectively, with 19 bases between them. CDR3 nucleotides: TGTGCCAGCAAGGCCGGGTCACCCCCCGGAGCTTTCTTT. Residues: CASKAGSPPGAFF.

The chain carries TRBV6-5 and TRBJ1-3; 7 bases fit TRBD1. With V trimmed by 5 bases and J by 8 bases, 12 bases remained unmatched. Germline loops: CDR1 MNHEY, CDR2 SVGAGI. The CDR3 covers 15 residues. Here the CDR3 reads CASSHDRETGHTIYF. DNA for the CDR3: TGTGCCAGCAGTCACGACAGGGAGACAGGGCACACCATATATTTT.

This clone was observed a few times. V and J are TRBV27 and TRBJ2-1; 15 nucleotides line up with TRBD2. Germline-derived CDR1 and CDR2 are MNHEY and SMNVEV (reference sequence). The CDR3 is 16 residues long. Trimming removed 6 bases from V and 9 bases from J; junction bases left unmatched: 9. In nucleotides, the CDR3 is TGTGCCAGCAGAGAAGGGGGACTAGCGGGAGGAGGTGAGCAGTTCTTC. It codes for CASREGGLAGGGEQFF.

This clone has just a few counts. The chain joins TRBV19 to TRBJ1-5; tentative D call: TRBD1 (6 bases). V lost 5 bases to trimming and J lost 0 bases, with 17 bases between them. The CDR3 runs 17 residues. Germline CDR1 LNHDA, CDR2 SQIVND (reference sequence). The CDR3 DNA reads as TGTGCCAGTAGTCAAGGACAGACTTCTTTTAGCAATCAGCCCCAGCATTTT. Encoded protein: CASSQGQTSFSNQPQHF.